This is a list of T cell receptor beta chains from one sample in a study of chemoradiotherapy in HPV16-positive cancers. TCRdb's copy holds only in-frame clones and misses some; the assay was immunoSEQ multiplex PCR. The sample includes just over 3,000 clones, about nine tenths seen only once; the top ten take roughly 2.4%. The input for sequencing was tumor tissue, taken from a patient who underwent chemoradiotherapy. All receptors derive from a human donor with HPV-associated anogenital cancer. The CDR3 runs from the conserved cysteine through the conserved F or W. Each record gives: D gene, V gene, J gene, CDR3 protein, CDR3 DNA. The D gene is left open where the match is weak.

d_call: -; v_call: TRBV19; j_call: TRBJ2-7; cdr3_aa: CASTPGPSLEQYF; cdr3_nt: TGTGCCAGTACCCCGGGACCGTCGTTAGAGCAGTACTTC
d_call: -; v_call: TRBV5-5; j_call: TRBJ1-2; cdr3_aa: CASMEQALVYGYTF; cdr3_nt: TGTGCCAGCATGGAGCAGGCCCTTGTCTATGGCTACACCTTC
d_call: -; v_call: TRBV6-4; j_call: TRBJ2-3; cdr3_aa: CASSDSWSTSTDTQYF; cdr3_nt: TGTGCCAGCAGTGACTCGTGGTCAACTAGCACAGATACGCAGTATTTT
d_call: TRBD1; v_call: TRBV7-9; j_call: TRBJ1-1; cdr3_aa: CAGDRQGKNTEAFF; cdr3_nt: TGTGCCGGGGATCGACAGGGGAAAAACACTGAAGCTTTCTTT
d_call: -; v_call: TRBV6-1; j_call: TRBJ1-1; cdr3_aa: CASSPLRVSDTEAFF; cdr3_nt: TGTGCCAGCAGCCCCTTGCGGGTCTCGGACACTGAAGCTTTCTTT
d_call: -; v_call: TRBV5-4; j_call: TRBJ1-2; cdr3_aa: CASSPIQANYGYTF; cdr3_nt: TGTGCCAGCAGCCCGATTCAAGCTAACTATGGCTACACCTTC
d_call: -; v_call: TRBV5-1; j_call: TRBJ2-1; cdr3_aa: CASSLFQGYEQFF; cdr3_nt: TGCGCCAGCAGCTTGTTTCAGGGATATGAGCAGTTCTTC
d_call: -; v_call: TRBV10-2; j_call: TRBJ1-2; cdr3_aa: CASTRATYYGYTF; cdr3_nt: TGCGCCAGCACCAGGGCCACTTACTATGGCTACACCTTC
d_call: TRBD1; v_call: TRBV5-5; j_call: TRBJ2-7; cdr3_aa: CASSRGTGGSYEQYF; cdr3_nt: TGTGCCAGCTCAAGGGGGACAGGGGGCTCCTACGAGCAGTACTTC
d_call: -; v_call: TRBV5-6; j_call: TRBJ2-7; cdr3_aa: CASSYTGYEQYF; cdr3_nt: TGTGCCAGCAGCTACACAGGCTACGAGCAGTACTTC
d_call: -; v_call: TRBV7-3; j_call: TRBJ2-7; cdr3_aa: CASSLIAGTHEQYF; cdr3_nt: TGTGCCAGCAGCTTAATCGCAGGGACCCACGAGCAGTACTTC